The clone carrying this T cell receptor beta chain appeared a few times. A read error may produce the germline difference seen at one junction end. There are 12 residues in the CDR3. From germline, CDR1 is SEHNR and CDR2 FQNEAQ (reference sequence). The data belong to a study of blood T cells in healthy people across ages. The second PCR ran roughly 6 to 11 cycles with a sample-barcoded 5' primer and J-beta primers. TCRdb reprocessed the 5' RACE reads via MiXCR and lists one record per CDR3 protein. The data contain 800,000 to 1,300,000 distinct CDR3 sequences, under 30% of them seen just once; the ten biggest clones take up around 0.75%. The data also belong to a second study, concerning T cells of mothers and their children. That source reports: A few healthy Caucasian mothers, along with their six children, were the donors.

The chain combines TRBV7-9 with TRBJ2-5; 10 nucleotides line up with TRBD1. The TCR was taken from a girl under 10 years old in good health. Source material: blood. CDR3 region: CASSLVGTGVYF. CDR3 sequence (DNA): TGTGCTAGCAGCTTAGTAGGGACAGGGGTGTACTTC.